Described below is a single T cell receptor (beta chain) sequence and its context. The CDR3 contains 13 residues. Germline loops: CDR1 ENHRY, CDR2 SYGVKD. After removal of 10 bases from V and 4 bases from J, the junction contained 6 bases not matched to a gene. This table comes from immunoSEQ multiplex PCR, and its TCRdb copy is limited to in-frame clones, with some not included. Found here are roughly 79,000 clones, under 95% of them singletons; the top ten hold approximately 0.44%. This record belongs to a study of T cell changes during pregnancy in multiple sclerosis. The V gene is TRBV10-3, the J gene TRBJ2-2; 7 bases fit TRBD1. The receptor's source is a female donor with multiple sclerosis, enrolled in a pregnancy study. Sequenced here: CD4+ T cells from peripheral blood mononuclear cells, sampled before pregnancy. DNA of the CDR3: TGTGCCACGCGACAGGGACCCACCGGGGAGCTGTTTTTT. Its protein product is CATRQGPTGELFF.